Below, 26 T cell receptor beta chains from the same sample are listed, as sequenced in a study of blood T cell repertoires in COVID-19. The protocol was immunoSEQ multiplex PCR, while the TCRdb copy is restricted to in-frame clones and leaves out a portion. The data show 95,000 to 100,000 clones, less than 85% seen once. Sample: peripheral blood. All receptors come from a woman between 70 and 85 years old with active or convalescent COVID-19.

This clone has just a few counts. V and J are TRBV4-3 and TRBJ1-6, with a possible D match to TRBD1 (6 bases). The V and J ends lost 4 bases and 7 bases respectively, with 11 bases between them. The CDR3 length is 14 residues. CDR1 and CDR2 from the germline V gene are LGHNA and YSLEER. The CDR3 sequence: CASSPTTGNSPLHF. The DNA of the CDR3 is TGCGCCAGCAGCCCGACCACAGGGAATTCACCCCTCCACTTT.

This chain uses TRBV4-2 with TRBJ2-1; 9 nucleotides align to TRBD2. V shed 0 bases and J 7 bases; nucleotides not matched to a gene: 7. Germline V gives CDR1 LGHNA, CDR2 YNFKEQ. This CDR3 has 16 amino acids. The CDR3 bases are TGTGCCAGCAGCCAAGAAGGCGGGGGGGCCGGGAATGAGCAGTTCTTC. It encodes CASSQEGGGAGNEQFF.

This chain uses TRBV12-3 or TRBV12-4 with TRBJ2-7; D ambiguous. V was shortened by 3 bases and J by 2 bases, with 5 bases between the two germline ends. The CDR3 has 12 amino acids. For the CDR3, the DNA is TGTGCCAGCAGTTTGAGTGCCTACGAGCAGTACTTC. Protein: CASSLSAYEQYF.

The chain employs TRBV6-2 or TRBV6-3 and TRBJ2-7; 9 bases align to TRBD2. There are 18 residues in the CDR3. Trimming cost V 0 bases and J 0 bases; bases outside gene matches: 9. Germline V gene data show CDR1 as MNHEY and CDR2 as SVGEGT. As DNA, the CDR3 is TGTGCCAGCAGTTACTCGACAGCGGGGGGCCTCGGCTCCTACGAGCAGTACTTC. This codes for CASSYSTAGGLGSYEQYF.

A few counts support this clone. As DNA, the CDR3 is TGCGCCAGCAGCCAAGATCTTCTCTATGGCTACACCTTC. Its translation: CASSQDLLYGYTF. The chain uses TRBV4-3 and TRBJ1-2; D is unresolved. V lost 0 bases and J 4 bases, leaving 6 bases between the germline ends. The V gene's germline CDR1 is LGHNA and CDR2 YSLEER. This CDR3 spans 13 amino acids.

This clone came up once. The CDR3 sequence is CASSLERSGGRDEQFF. CDR3 in DNA: TGTGCCAGCAGCTTAGAGCGTAGCGGGGGCCGCGATGAGCAGTTCTTC. The chain is built from TRBV7-9 and TRBJ2-1, with 9 bases lining up with TRBD2. In germline, CDR1 is SEHNR, CDR2 FQNEAQ (reference sequence). The CDR3 has 16 amino acids. The trim removed 1 base at V and 8 bases at J, leaving 9 bases unmatched.

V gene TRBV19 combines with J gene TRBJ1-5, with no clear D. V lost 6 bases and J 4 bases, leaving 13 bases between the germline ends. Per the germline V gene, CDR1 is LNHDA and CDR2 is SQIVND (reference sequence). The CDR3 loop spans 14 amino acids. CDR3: CASSTRWRNQPQHF. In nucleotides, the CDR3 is TGTGCCAGTAGCACCAGGTGGCGAAATCAGCCCCAGCATTTT.

The CDR3 spells CASSLSRPNTEAFF. The CDR3, as DNA: TGTGCCAGCAGCTTATCCAGGCCAAACACTGAAGCTTTCTTT. This rearrangement joins TRBV7-2 to TRBJ1-1; no definite D call. V gave up 2 bases and J gave up 2 bases, with 9 bases separating them. This CDR3 spans 14 amino acids. Germline CDR1 SGHTA, CDR2 FQGNSA.

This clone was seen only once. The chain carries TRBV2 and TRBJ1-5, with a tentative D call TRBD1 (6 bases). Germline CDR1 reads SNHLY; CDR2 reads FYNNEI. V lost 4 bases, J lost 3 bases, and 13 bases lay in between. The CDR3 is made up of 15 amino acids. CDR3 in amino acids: CASSALQGNNQPQHF. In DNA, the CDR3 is TGTGCCAGCAGTGCCTTACAGGGTAACAATCAGCCCCAGCATTTT.

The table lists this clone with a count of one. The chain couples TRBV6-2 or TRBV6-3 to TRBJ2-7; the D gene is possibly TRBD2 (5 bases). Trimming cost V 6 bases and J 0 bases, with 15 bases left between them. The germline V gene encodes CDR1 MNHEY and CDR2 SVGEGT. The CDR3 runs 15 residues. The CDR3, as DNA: TGTGCCAGCAGCTTACGGCTGGGGAGCTCCTACGAGCAGTACTTC. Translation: CASSLRLGSSYEQYF.

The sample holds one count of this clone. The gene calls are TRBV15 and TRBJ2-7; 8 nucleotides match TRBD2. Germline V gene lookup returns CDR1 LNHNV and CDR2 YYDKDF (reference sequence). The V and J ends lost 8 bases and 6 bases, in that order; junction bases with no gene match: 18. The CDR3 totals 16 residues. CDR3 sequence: CATERGGLGFGSEQYF. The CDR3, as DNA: TGTGCCACCGAGCGCGGGGGGTTGGGATTTGGCAGCGAGCAGTACTTC.

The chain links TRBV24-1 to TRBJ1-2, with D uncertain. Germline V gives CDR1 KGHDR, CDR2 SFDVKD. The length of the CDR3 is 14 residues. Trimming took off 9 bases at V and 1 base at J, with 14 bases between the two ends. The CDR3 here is CATGSNSYNYGYTF. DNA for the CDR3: TGTGCCACCGGATCAAACAGTTATAACTATGGCTACACCTTC.

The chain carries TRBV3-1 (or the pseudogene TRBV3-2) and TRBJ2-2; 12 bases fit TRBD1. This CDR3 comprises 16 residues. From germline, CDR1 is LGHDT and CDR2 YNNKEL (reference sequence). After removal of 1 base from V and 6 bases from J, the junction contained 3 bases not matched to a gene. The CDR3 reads CASSQVGTGGPGELFF. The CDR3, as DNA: TGTGCCAGCAGCCAAGTGGGGACAGGGGGCCCCGGGGAGCTGTTTTTT.

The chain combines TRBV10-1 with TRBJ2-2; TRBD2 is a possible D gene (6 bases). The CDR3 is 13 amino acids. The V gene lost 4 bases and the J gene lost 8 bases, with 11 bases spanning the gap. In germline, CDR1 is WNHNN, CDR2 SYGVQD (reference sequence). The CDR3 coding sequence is TGCGCCAGCAGTGCAGTCGCGGGAGGGGAGCTGTTTTTT. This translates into CASSAVAGGELFF.

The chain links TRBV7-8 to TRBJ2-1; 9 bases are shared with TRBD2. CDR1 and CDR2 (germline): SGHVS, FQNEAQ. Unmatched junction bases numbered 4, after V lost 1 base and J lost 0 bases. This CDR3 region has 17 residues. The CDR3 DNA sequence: TGTGCCAGCAGCTTAGTGGGTAGCGGGAGCTCCTACAATGAGCAGTTCTTC. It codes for CASSLVGSGSSYNEQFF.

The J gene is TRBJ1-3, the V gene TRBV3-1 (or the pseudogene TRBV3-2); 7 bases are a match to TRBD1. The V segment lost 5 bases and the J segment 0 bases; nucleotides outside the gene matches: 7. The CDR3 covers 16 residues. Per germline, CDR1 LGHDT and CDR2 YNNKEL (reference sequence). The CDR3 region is CASSTRQGASGNTIYF. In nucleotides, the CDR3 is TGTGCCAGCAGCACCCGACAGGGAGCCTCTGGAAACACCATATATTTT.

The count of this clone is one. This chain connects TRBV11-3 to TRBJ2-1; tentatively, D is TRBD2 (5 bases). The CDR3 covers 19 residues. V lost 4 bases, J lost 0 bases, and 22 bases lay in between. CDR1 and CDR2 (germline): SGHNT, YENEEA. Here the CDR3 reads CASSSQGLAHDDSYNEQFF. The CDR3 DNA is TGTGCCAGCAGCTCCCAAGGGCTAGCTCACGATGACTCCTACAATGAGCAGTTCTTC.

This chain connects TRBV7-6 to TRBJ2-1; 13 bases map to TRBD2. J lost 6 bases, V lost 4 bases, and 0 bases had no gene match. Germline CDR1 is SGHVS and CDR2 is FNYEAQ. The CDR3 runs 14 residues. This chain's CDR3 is CASSWTSGSNEQFF. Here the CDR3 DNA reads TGTGCCAGCAGCTGGACTAGCGGGAGCAATGAGCAGTTCTTC.

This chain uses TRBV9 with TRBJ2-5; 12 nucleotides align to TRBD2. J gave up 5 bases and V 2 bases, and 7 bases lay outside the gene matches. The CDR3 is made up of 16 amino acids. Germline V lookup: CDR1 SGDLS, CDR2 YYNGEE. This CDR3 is CASSVGLAGGKETQYF. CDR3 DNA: TGTGCCAGCAGCGTTGGGCTAGCGGGGGGGAAGGAGACCCAGTACTTC.

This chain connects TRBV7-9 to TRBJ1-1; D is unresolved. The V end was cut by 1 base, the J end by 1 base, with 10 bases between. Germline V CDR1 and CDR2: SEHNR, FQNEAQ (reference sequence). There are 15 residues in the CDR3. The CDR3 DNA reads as TGTGCCAGCAGCTTAGATCTAGGCGGGAACACTGAAGCTTTCTTT. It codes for CASSLDLGGNTEAFF.

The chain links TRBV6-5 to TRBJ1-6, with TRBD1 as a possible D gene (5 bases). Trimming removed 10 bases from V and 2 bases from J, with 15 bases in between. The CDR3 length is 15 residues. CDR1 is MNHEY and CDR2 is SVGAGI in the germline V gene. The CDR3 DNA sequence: TGTGCCACCCCAACCCAGGGAACCTATAATTCACCCCTCCACTTT. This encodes CATPTQGTYNSPLHF.

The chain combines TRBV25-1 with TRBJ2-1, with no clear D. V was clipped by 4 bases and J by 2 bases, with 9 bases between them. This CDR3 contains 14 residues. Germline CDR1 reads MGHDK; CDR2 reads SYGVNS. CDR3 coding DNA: TGTGCCAGCAGTGTCTCAGGTACCTACAATGAGCAGTTCTTC. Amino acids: CASSVSGTYNEQFF.

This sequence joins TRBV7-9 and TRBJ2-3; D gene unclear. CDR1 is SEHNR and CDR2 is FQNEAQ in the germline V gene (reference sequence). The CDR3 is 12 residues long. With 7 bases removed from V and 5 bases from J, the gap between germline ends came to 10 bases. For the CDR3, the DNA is TGTGCCAGCACGGTGGGCGGAGATACGCAGTATTTT. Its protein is CASTVGGDTQYF.

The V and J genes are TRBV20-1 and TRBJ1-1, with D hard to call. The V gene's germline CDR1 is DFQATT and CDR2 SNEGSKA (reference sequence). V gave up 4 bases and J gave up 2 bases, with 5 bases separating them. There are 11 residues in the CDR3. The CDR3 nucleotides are TGCAGTGCTACCAAAAACACTGAAGCTTTCTTT. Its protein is CSATKNTEAFF.

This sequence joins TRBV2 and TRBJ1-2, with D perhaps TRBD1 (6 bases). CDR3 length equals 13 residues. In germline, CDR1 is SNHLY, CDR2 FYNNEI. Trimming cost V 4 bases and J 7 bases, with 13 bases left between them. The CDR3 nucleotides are TGTGCCAGCAGTGCCGACAGGATAGCTGGCTACACCTTC. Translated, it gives CASSADRIAGYTF.

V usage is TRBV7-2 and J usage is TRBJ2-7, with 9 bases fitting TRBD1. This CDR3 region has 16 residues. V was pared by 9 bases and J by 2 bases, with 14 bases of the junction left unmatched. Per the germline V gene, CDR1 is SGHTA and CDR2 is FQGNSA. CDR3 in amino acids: CASYSISGTGPYEQYF. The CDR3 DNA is TGTGCCAGTTACTCAATCTCCGGGACAGGGCCCTACGAGCAGTACTTC.